Each of the 2 T cell receptor beta chains below was sequenced from the same sample in a study of shared clonotypes between healthy human individuals. The table came from immunoSEQ multiplex PCR; TCRdb's copy has only in-frame clones and leaves some out. The repertoire holds approximately 710,000 clones, with roughly 88% as singletons. The sequenced sample consisted of memory CD8+ T cells from PBMCs. Subset meaning: CD45RO+ cells pooled with CCR7-negative TemRA cells. The source of these receptors is a man younger than 30 in good health. Some clones in this sample may be carry-over from other donors' samples.

This chain links TRBV7-9 with TRBJ2-1; no definite D call. Germline V gene sequence: CDR1 SEHNR, CDR2 FQNEAQ (reference sequence). The CDR3 loop spans 14 amino acids. V lost 5 bases, J lost 5 bases, and 13 bases lay in between. CDR3 amino acids: CASSPPIRNNEQFF. CDR3 nucleotides: TGTGCCAGCAGCCCGCCTATAAGAAACAATGAGCAGTTCTTC.

The CDR3 sequence: CASSLSSPSSPGTGQYF. The DNA for the CDR3 is TGTGCCAGCAGTTTATCATCCCCAAGTAGCCCTGGAACCGGGCAGTACTTC. The V and J genes are TRBV27 and TRBJ2-7; no reliable D call. This CDR3 is 17 amino acids long. Germline CDR1 and CDR2: MNHEY and SMNVEV (reference sequence). V shed 0 bases and J shed 9 bases, with 24 bases lying between them.